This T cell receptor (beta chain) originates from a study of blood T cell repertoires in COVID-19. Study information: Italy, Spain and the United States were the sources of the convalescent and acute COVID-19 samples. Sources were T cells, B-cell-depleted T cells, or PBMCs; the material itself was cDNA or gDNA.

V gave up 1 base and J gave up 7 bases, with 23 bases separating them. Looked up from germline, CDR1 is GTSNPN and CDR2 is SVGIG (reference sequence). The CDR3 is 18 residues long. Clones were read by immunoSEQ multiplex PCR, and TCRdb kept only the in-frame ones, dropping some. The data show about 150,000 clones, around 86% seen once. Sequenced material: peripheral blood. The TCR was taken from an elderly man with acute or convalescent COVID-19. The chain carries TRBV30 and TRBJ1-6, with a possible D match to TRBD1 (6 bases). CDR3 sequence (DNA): TGTGCCTGGAGTGGGGGCCTGGGCGAGGGGGTGAAGAATTCACCCCTCCACTTT. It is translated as CAWSGGLGEGVKNSPLHF.